A selection of T cell receptor beta chains follows, all from one sample in a study of OX40 agonist ivuxolimab in advanced cancers. Libraries were prepared by immunoSEQ multiplex PCR; TCRdb keeps only in-frame clonotypes and omits some of them. Counted here are tens of thousands of clones, 80% to 90% occurring once; the ten biggest clones make up just under 2%. Sequencing used CD4+ or CD8+ T cells sorted from blood, obtained in a trial of the OX40 agonist ivuxolimab. The receptors were sampled from an adult with an advanced solid tumor such as melanoma, head and neck, liver or kidney cancer. The CDR3 runs from the conserved cysteine through the conserved F or W.

TRBJ2-7 TRBV11-2 CASSVTLGLAGEQYF
TRBJ2-2 TRBV4-2 CASSQDIKAGELFF
TRBJ2-3 TRBV2 CASSWTGDDTDTQYF
TRBJ1-4 TRBV7-9 CASSSVSEKLFF
TRBJ2-5 TRBV21-1 CASSKGGKETQYF
TRBJ2-1 TRBV7-2 CASSLEFRTPTPYNEQFF
TRBJ2-5 TRBV30 CAWSHLGLAGGRAETQYF
TRBJ1-2 TRBV10-3 CAAEGGVHYGYTF
TRBJ2-7 TRBV7-9 CASSSKTAFSYEQYF
TRBJ2-5 TRBV6-5 CASSYMATQYF
TRBJ1-2 TRBV28 CASIGGAGGYTF
TRBJ2-2 TRBV7-6 CASSPHTGELFF
TRBJ2-3 TRBV18 CASSRGQSTDTQYF
TRBJ1-2 TRBV6-1 CASRETGAFNYGYTF
TRBJ1-3 TRBV10-3 CAIRASGLGNTIYF
TRBJ1-6 TRBV7-9 CASSLGGLGSPLHF
TRBJ2-7 TRBV6-1 CASSDFRRIYEQYF
TRBJ1-2 TRBV7-9 CASSFNGNYGYTF
TRBJ2-1 TRBV5-1 CASSLGWDNEQFF
TRBJ2-5 TRBV19 CATLGQGAGETQYF
TRBJ2-7 TRBV29-1 CSVQGSAYEQYF
TRBJ1-5 TRBV11-2 CASSLAGGNNQPQHF
TRBJ2-3 TRBV29-1 CSVETAGMDTQYF
TRBJ2-1 TRBV9 CASSVRPTTITGGSSYNEQFF
TRBJ1-5 TRBV7-9 CASSLGTGGNQPQHF
TRBJ1-5 TRBV4-2 CASSQVGLDNQPQHF
TRBJ2-5 TRBV7-2 CASSLGHAGETQYF
TRBJ2-3 TRBV5-1 CASSPDRATDTQYF
TRBJ1-2 TRBV6-1 CASILTLSAIYGYTF
TRBJ1-3 TRBV2 CASRGPQSGNTIYF
TRBJ2-5 TRBV6-1 CASSEAPGGTQYF
TRBJ1-1 TRBV5-6 CASSLDNVNTEAFF
TRBJ1-5 TRBV5-4 CASSPGLNQPQHF
TRBJ1-1 TRBV28 CASSLPDRDAFF
TRBJ1-1 TRBV25-1 CASSRSNTEAFF
TRBJ1-6 TRBV5-4 CASSPDSGNSPLHF
TRBJ2-7 TRBV11-2 CASSLWRAFNEQYF
TRBJ1-3 TRBV2 CASSVRDRSGSSDGNTIYF
TRBJ2-3 TRBV7-9 CASSDRAAGAESTQYF
TRBJ2-7 TRBV5-1 CASSLDGEEQYF
TRBJ1-2 TRBV6-1 CASRFSQSNGYTF
TRBJ1-6 TRBV9 CASSDDRASSYNSPLHF
TRBJ1-5 TRBV19 CASSTGTGNQPQHF
TRBJ2-1 TRBV28 CASSLTSGAYNEQFF
TRBJ2-3 TRBV7-2 CASSLGPGRGNTQYF
TRBJ2-5 TRBV5-1 CASSLEPTGGGETQYF